The rows below give T cell receptor beta chains drawn from one sample of a study of blood T cell repertoires in COVID-19. Measured with immunoSEQ multiplex PCR; TCRdb has only the in-frame clones, and not every one. The sample lists 90,000 or so clones; approximately 88% were seen once. The sequencing input was peripheral blood. Receptor source: a man between 60 and 75 years old with COVID-19, enrolled during active disease. Both conserved end residues are part of each CDR3. Fields, in order: D gene, V gene, J gene, clone size, CDR3 DNA, CDR3 protein. A D gene is named only where the DNA matches it firmly. A row's size may be missing; if present it is once, few, many or a size class.

D: TRBD1; V: TRBV6-5; J: TRBJ1-1; size: .; DNA: TGTGCCAGCAGGCAGGGGGCGGGCACTGAAGCTTTCTTT; CDR3: CASRQGAGTEAFF
D: .; V: TRBV7-6; J: TRBJ2-5; size: .; DNA: TGTGCCAGCAGCTCCAGGGAAGAGACCCAGTACTTC; CDR3: CASSSREETQYF
D: .; V: TRBV7-6; J: TRBJ2-5; size: .; DNA: TGTGCCAGCAGCTTAGGAGGGGGTGTTCGAGAGACCCAGTACTTC; CDR3: CASSLGGGVRETQYF
D: TRBD1; V: TRBV11-2; J: TRBJ2-7; size: .; DNA: TGTGCCAGCAGCCTACGACAGGGTTTCTCCTACGAGCAGTACTTC; CDR3: CASSLRQGFSYEQYF
D: .; V: TRBV28; J: TRBJ1-5; size: .; DNA: TGTGCCACCCAGGATTATAGCAATCAGCCCCAGCATTTT; CDR3: CATQDYSNQPQHF
D: TRBD1; V: TRBV9; J: TRBJ1-1; size: .; DNA: TGTGCCAGCAGCTCTTTCCAAGACAGGGCGAACACTGAAGCTTTCTTT; CDR3: CASSSFQDRANTEAFF
D: TRBD2; V: TRBV11-2; J: TRBJ2-3; size: .; DNA: TGTGCCAGCAGCTTCGGTTCCGGGACTAGCGGCACAGATACGCAGTATTTT; CDR3: CASSFGSGTSGTDTQYF
D: .; V: TRBV5-1; J: TRBJ2-5; size: .; DNA: TGCGCCAGCAGCCCGCTCGAGGGGGAACGGGAGACCCAGTACTTC; CDR3: CASSPLEGERETQYF
D: TRBD1; V: TRBV10-3; J: TRBJ2-7; size: .; DNA: TGTGCCATCAGCGAATCCGGGACAGGGCACGAGCAGTACTTC; CDR3: CAISESGTGHEQYF
D: .; V: TRBV3-1/TRBV3-2; J: TRBJ1-6; size: .; DNA: TGTGCCAGCAGCCAAGATCTGAATTCACCCCTCCACTTT; CDR3: CASSQDLNSPLHF
D: TRBD1; V: TRBV23-1; J: TRBJ1-1; size: .; DNA: TGCGCCAGCAGTCAAATTTACAGGGGTGGAACTGAAGCTTTCTTT; CDR3: CASSQIYRGGTEAFF
D: TRBD2; V: TRBV18; J: TRBJ2-5; size: .; DNA: TGTGCCAGCTCACTAACTAGCGGGGAGCGCCAAGAGACCCAGTACTTC; CDR3: CASSLTSGERQETQYF
D: TRBD2; V: TRBV29-1; J: TRBJ2-5; size: once; DNA: TGCAGCGCCACCCTTAGCGGGAGTAGGGAGACCCAGTACTTC; CDR3: CSATLSGSRETQYF
D: TRBD1; V: TRBV9; J: TRBJ2-7; size: .; DNA: TGTGCCAGCAGCGCGGGGACAGCCCCCTACGAGCAGTACTTC; CDR3: CASSAGTAPYEQYF
D: .; V: TRBV6-5; J: TRBJ1-4; size: .; DNA: TGTGCCAGCAGCCGACAGAAGGGGGAAAAACTGTTTTTT; CDR3: CASSRQKGEKLFF
D: .; V: TRBV2; J: TRBJ2-5; size: .; DNA: TGTGCCAGCAGCATACTAGGTTTAGAGACCCAGTACTTC; CDR3: CASSILGLETQYF
D: .; V: TRBV7-9; J: TRBJ2-7; size: .; DNA: TGTGCCAGCAGCCCCCCACCGGGACAAATGAACGAGCAGTACTTC; CDR3: CASSPPPGQMNEQYF
D: TRBD1; V: TRBV29-1; J: TRBJ1-4; size: once; DNA: TGCAGCGTTGTAGTGACAGGGGGCGTAAACCCAACTAATGAAAAACTGTTTTTT; CDR3: CSVVVTGGVNPTNEKLFF
D: TRBD1; V: TRBV27; J: TRBJ1-4; size: .; DNA: TGTGCCAGCAGTTTAAGACAGGGATTGGATGAAAAACTGTTTTTT; CDR3: CASSLRQGLDEKLFF
D: TRBD2; V: TRBV5-4; J: TRBJ2-3; size: .; DNA: TGTGCCAGCAGCTTGGAACTAGCGGGAGGCACAGATACGCAGTATTTT; CDR3: CASSLELAGGTDTQYF
D: TRBD2; V: TRBV6-5; J: TRBJ2-1; size: .; DNA: TGTGCCAGCAGCGCACTTCTAGCGGGAGGGCCGGAGTTCTTC; CDR3: CASSALLAGGPEFF
D: TRBD2; V: TRBV19; J: TRBJ2-1; size: .; DNA: TGTGCCAGTAGTATAGAAAGCGGGAGCTCCTACAATGAGCAGTTCTTC; CDR3: CASSIESGSSYNEQFF